This T cell receptor (beta chain) emerged from a study of T cell clonality in common variable immunodeficiency (dated by TCRdb to 2014 to 2015). Paper-wide results and their limitations: Even though DNA input was equal, the average per sample came to about 74,000 unique sequences for controls compared with about 31,547 for CVID samples. Differences among patients in the CVID cohort limited the correlations between repertoire features and clinical complications. According to the authors, finding the cause of the higher clonality in CVID would require sequencing the repertoires of T cell subpopulations. CVID TCRbeta sequences reportedly showed fewer deletions and N-nucleotide insertions and lacked highly modified clones with 13 or more V deletions. Healthy controls shared more TCRbeta clones with each other than CVID subjects shared among themselves (p < 0.0001). Compared with healthy controls, CVID subjects showed increased TCRbeta clonality (t-test p = 0.018), a feature most characteristic of about a third of subjects.

For sequencing, equivalent amounts of genomic DNA were input from CVID and control samples. For every sample, a 60 bp segment covering the rearranged TCRbeta CDR3 region was amplified and then sequenced. TCRbeta amplification used the immunoSEQ assay, a bias-corrected multiplex PCR with high-throughput sequencing. From the authors' description of their analysis: Each unique nucleotide sequence was treated as a clone and annotated with V, D and J genes, copy number and frequency. Sequences were labeled productive if in frame, and non-productive if out of frame or containing stop codons. Clonality was calculated from Shannon's entropy as previously described. The predicted amino acid sequences of productive clones were used to derive mean CDR3 Kyte-Doolittle hydropathy. Hierarchical clustering of scaled V gene usage was performed with the R hclust function using Manhattan distance and complete linkage. To assess clone sharing by CDR3 amino acid sequence, 12 repertoires per group were resampled over 100 rounds. The repertoires were searched for about 68 published EBV-specific TCRbeta sequences and 245 published CMV-specific TCRbeta sequences. After two CVID samples that produced fewer than 10,000 sequences were dropped from the analysis, 42 CVID repertoires remained. Sourced from immuneACCESS, this table was stored by TCRdb with only in-frame sequences that have V and J called. A share of the clones is absent; for the studies checked, an unresolved V gene accounts for under half, and the remainder has no known explanation. V and J calls and clone size follow that table, whereas D and trimming were derived from the DNA. This sample contains 6,500 to 8,500 clones, none of which is a singleton. The ten most abundant clones make up about 5% of the sample.

Standard criteria were used to diagnose CVID, namely serum IgG, IgA and/or IgM reduced below the normal range together with specific antibody deficiency. There were about 45 subjects in the CVID group (about 29 male and about 15 female), ranging in age from 9 to 64 years, with a mean age of 40. Most CVID patients and most healthy controls were of Caucasian heritage. At the time of study participation, every CVID subject had been on replacement immunoglobulin therapy for at least one year. When blood was collected, none of the CVID subjects were ill or on immunomodulatory or immunosuppressive medication. Heparinized peripheral whole blood samples of about 5 to 9 ml were obtained from each donor. Genomic DNA from adults with common variable immune deficiency (CVID) and from healthy adult controls was the source for sequencing TCRbeta CDR3 repertoires. Diluted blood was density-centrifuged over Hypaque 1077 or Ficoll-Paque to isolate peripheral blood mononuclear cells. Genomic DNA was obtained from unsorted mononuclear cells using either Qiagen column purification or a centrifugation-based method.

This clone was found a few times. No cognate antigen has been identified for it. The read comes to an end 3 residues before the CDR3 does, leaving the germline J gene to fill in the end. Including cysteine and phenylalanine, the CDR3 has 14 amino acids. The DNA has 33 bases, all within the CDR3, and is read from base 1. According to the germline V gene, CDR1 reads SGHAT and CDR2 reads FQNNGV. Recombination joined TRBV11-2 with TRBJ1-1, with a weak D call of TRBD1 (6 bases match). This TCR was sampled from a human donor with common variable immunodeficiency. The sequencing sample was made of peripheral blood mononuclear cells. The CDR3 amino acid sequence is: CASSFAQGSDWAFF. CDR3 bases read: TGTGCCAGCAGCTTTGCCCAGGGGAGTGATTGG.